This T cell receptor beta chain was obtained from a study of metastatic and nonmetastatic thyroid tumors. Study information: From malignant and benign thyroid patients, repertoires in blood and in tumor or nodule tissue were compared.

Through MiXCR, TCRdb re-clonotyped the PCR reads. The table includes 40,000 or so clones, around 20% detected once. This clone was detected many times. The antigen is undetermined. The sample holds other DNA sequences that translate to the same CDR3. Every patient was untreated before thyroid surgery. Study-level results: For both blood and tumor, malignant thyroid tumors reportedly showed significantly higher TCR beta diversity than benign nodules did.

The sequenced sample was blood. This clonotype was obtained from a female donor with papillary thyroid cancer or a benign thyroid nodule (not recorded which). Some clones in this sample may be carry-over from other donors' samples.

This chain's CDR3 is CASSLALGQGFQPQHF. The CDR3 DNA is TGTGCCAGCAGTTTAGCGCTAGGACAGGGGTTTCAGCCCCAGCATTTT. This chain links TRBV12-3 or TRBV12-4 with TRBJ1-5, with 9 positions matching TRBD1. This CDR3 is built from 16 residues. Germline trimming cut 0 bases from V and 6 bases from J; bases unmatched to any gene: 6.